This T cell receptor beta chain was sequenced for a study of radiation and T cells in renal cell carcinoma. Study details: Nephrectomy followed 15 Gy stereotactic body radiation by 4 weeks.

As to time point: blood 2 weeks post-SBRT. Treatment in this sample: 15 Gy SBRT to primary tumor, nephrectomy 4 weeks later. Serial blood draws occurred at baseline and 2 and 4 weeks post-SBRT. The tumor was a clear cell renal cell carcinoma. Study findings and constraints: In blood, top tumor clones expanded by 2 weeks, shrinking by 4.

The table lists this clone with a count of one. Antigen specificity is unknown. The germline gives CDR1 MNHEY, CDR2 SVGAGI. The CDR3 covers 12 residues. The table came from immunoSEQ multiplex PCR; TCRdb's copy has only in-frame clones and leaves some out. The table has some 130,000 clones, more than 80% seen once. This clonotype was obtained from a woman aged 60-75 years with renal cell carcinoma. This chain uses TRBV6-5 with TRBJ2-5, with D possibly matching TRBD1 (5 bases). The J call may be incorrect, as the DNA end agrees better with TRBJ2-7. The source material was blood, sampled from a patient whose treatment included radiotherapy and nephrectomy. CDR3 protein: CASRQGPYEQYF. CDR3 DNA: TGTGCCAGCAGGCAGGGCCCCTACGAGCAGTACTTC.